Below, 7 T cell receptor beta chains from the same sample are listed, as sequenced in a study of neurological immune-mediated disorders. TCRdb ran MiXCR on the 5' RACE reads and lists one entry per CDR3 protein. This sample has fewer than 55,000 distinct CDR3 sequences, with about 6.9% found just once. Sequenced material: CD4+ T cells from blood. These receptors were obtained from a woman aged 40 to 50 in good health.

This clonotype was counted ten times or more. The V and J genes are TRBV20-1 and TRBJ2-3; 10 bases line up with TRBD2. Germline lookup yields CDR1 DFQATT and CDR2 SNEGSKA (reference sequence). The CDR3 is 17 amino acids. V shed 6 bases, J shed 4 bases, and the junction held 16 bases outside the gene matches. The CDR3 loop is CSATILLLAGDADTQYF. The CDR3 region has the DNA TGCAGTGCCACGATACTCCTTCTAGCGGGAGACGCAGATACGCAGTATTTT.

This clonotype was seen repeatedly, ten times or more. The rearrangement joins TRBV7-2 to TRBJ2-5; D unresolved. Germline V gives CDR1 SGHTA, CDR2 FQGNSA. The CDR3 covers 13 residues. V gave up 1 base and J gave up 4 bases, with 7 bases separating them. CDR3 in amino acids: CASSLVPGETQYF. The CDR3 region has the DNA TGTGCCAGCAGCTTAGTTCCAGGAGAGACCCAGTACTTC.

This clonotype was seen at least ten times. The V call is TRBV5-1, the J call TRBJ1-1; perhaps TRBD1 as D (5 bases). Looked up from germline, CDR1 is SGHRS and CDR2 is YFSETQ. The CDR3 runs to 15 residues. V lost 5 bases and J lost 4, with 18 bases in between. This chain's CDR3 is CASSVEGVGGTEAFF. CDR3 sequence (DNA): TGCGCCAGCAGTGTAGAGGGCGTGGGGGGCACTGAAGCTTTCTTT.

This clonotype was found many times. The chain has TRBV29-1 and TRBJ2-2; the D gene is possibly TRBD2 (6 bases). Germline CDR1 reads SQVTM; CDR2 reads ANQGSEA. V gave up 5 bases and J gave up 1 base, with 14 bases separating them. This CDR3 is built from 15 residues. The CDR3 sequence is CSVRNSGENTGELFF. The CDR3 DNA reads as TGCAGCGTTCGGAATAGCGGAGAGAACACCGGGGAGCTGTTTTTT.

This clonotype was counted ten times or more. CDR3 in DNA: TGCGCCAGCAGCCTGGAGGGCCGCTATGAGCAGTTCTTC. This encodes CASSLEGRYEQFF. The chain links TRBV5-1 to TRBJ2-1, with a weak D call TRBD2 (6 bases). V was cut by 4 bases and J by 8 bases, with 13 bases left in between. Looked up from germline, CDR1 is SGHRS and CDR2 is YFSETQ. The CDR3 has 13 amino acids. Together with reference TRBV5-1 and TRBJ2-1, the CDR3 gives the full variable domain: KAGVTQTPRYLIKTRGQQVTLSCSPISGHRSVSWYQQTPGQGLQFLFEYFSETQRNKGNFPGRFSGRQFSNSRSEMNVSTLELGDSALYLCASSLEGRYEQFFGPGTRLTVL.

This clonotype has a count of ten or more. The chain combines TRBV5-1 with TRBJ1-1, with D possibly being TRBD1 (5 bases). Germline V gene lookup returns CDR1 SGHRS and CDR2 YFSETQ. This CDR3 is 13 amino acids long. The germline V and J ends were trimmed by 3 bases and 4 bases, with 10 bases remaining between them. Here the CDR3 reads CASSWGEVTEAFF. CDR3 nucleotide sequence: TGCGCCAGCAGCTGGGGGGAAGTCACTGAAGCTTTCTTT.

This clonotype showed up many times. The CDR3 spells CASSLDGGVNIQYF. The CDR3 nucleotides are TGTGCCAGCAGCTTAGACGGGGGCGTAAACATTCAGTACTTC. This chain links TRBV11-2 with TRBJ2-4; either TRBD1 or TRBD2 may fit D (6 bases each). The V end lost 0 bases, the J end lost 6 bases, and 9 bases lay between the germline ends. The CDR3 consists of 14 residues. Per the germline V gene, CDR1 is SGHAT and CDR2 is FQNNGV.